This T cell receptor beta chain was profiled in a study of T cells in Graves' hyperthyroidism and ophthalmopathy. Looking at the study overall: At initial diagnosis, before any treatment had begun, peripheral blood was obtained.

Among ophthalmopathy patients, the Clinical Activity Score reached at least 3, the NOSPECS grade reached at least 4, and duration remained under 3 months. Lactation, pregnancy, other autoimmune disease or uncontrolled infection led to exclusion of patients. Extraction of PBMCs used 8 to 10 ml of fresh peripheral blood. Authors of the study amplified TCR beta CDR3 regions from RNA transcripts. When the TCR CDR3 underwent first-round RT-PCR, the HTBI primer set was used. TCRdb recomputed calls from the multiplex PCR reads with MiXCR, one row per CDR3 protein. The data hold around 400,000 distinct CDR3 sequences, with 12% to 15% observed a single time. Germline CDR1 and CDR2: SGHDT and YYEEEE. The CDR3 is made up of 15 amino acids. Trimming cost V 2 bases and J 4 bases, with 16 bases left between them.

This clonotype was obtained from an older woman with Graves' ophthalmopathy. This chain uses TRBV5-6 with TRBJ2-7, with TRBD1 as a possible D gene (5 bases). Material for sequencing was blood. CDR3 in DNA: TGTGCCAGCAGCTTCAGGACAAGGCGACCATACGAGCAGTACTTC. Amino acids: CASSFRTRRPYEQYF.